This T cell receptor (beta chain) was found in a study of regulatory T cells in long-lasting Graves disease (dated by TCRdb to about 2021). Regarding the complete study: Persistent Graves' disease was defined as antithyroid drug treatment for over 5 years with persistently positive TSH receptor autoantibodies. Peripheral blood TCR sequencing and RNA sequencing compared persistent Graves' disease patients with newly diagnosed Graves' disease patients. The study was registered as a clinical trial and conducted in China. A total of 33 samples were covered by TCR sequencing, comprising around 13 persistent and around 20 newly diagnosed Graves' disease patients. Persistent Graves' disease patients in the clinical cohort had taken antithyroid drugs for roughly ten years on average.

V is pared back by 5 bases and J by 8 bases, with 9 bases lying between the germline termini. The germline V gene encodes CDR1 SQVTM and CDR2 ANQGSEA. Its CDR3 holds 10 amino acids, cysteine through phenylalanine. Only the CDR3 DNA is retained, 30 bases long and in frame from the first base. The receptor library was made with multiplex PCR. The run used an Illumina HiSeq 4000. To build TCR beta libraries, CDR3 regions were amplified by Arm-PCR using iRepertoire HTBI primers. Gel purification was performed on PCR products prior to sequencing. From the authors' description of their analysis: Across samples, roughly 60 TRBV and approximately 15 TRBJ segments were identified and used for gene usage analysis of CDR3 amino acid clonotypes. COPE and FqMerger were used to merge the filtered high-quality paired reads into contigs. BLAST was used to align contigs to the IMGT TRBV, TRBD and TRBJ reference genes, and CDR3 was defined following IMGT. Highly expanded clones were defined as clonotypes with a frequency above 0.1%. Shannon entropy was used to measure repertoire diversity, and the Gini coefficient was used to measure V-J evenness. A clonotype was considered public if more than one individual shared it. The public sequencing data were trimmed at Q25 with fastp and processed into clonotypes with MiXCR by TCRdb, which kept only in-frame beta chains. Duplicate CDR3 protein sequences are folded into a single record with the most common DNA and genes. The V and J calls reflect TCRdb's pipeline rather than the authors' work. The sample table shows around 460,000 distinct CDR3 sequences, and 22% are seen once. The top ten constitute less than 15% of the sample.

This clonotype occurred many times. This clone's antigen is unknown. No much larger clone exists at a distance of one base, and base qualities are not known. Reading the label with the study, this specimen's time point is: persistent/refractory GD, antithyroid drugs over 5 years with positive TRAb. For both TCR sequencing and RNA sequencing, RNA was extracted from PBMCs using TRIzol. The diagnosis of Graves' disease was made according to American Thyroid Association guidelines. Recruitment of patients was carried out at an endocrinology department in Xi'an, China. From each patient, around 9.3 milliliters of peripheral blood was collected into an EDTA anticoagulant tube. Ficoll Paque Plus density gradient separation was used to isolate PBMCs, and no additional T cell sorting was done. RNA quality was checked with an Agilent 2100 Bioanalyzer and agarose gel, and concentration with a NanoDrop 2000. General study outcomes and caveats: Lower TCR Shannon entropy and fewer highly expanded clones were observed in persistent Graves' disease patients than in newly diagnosed patients, which suggested clonal expansion. Only the TCR beta chain was sequenced and analyzed. Persistent disease showed preferential use of TRBV28, TRBJ1-2 and TRBJ2-5, whereas newly diagnosed disease favored TRBV20-1 and TRBJ2-1. The authors acknowledged the small sample size as a limitation that may reduce accuracy. Patients with persistent disease shared more public clonotypes (about 2,900) than newly diagnosed patients did (more than 900). Only peripheral blood was studied, because thyroid tissue, the primary lesion, was inaccessible.

The sample consisted of peripheral blood mononuclear cells (PBMCs), taken when the disease was refractory, from a patient treated with antithyroid drugs. The receptor comes from a female donor with Graves disease. Recombination joined TRBV29-1 with TRBJ1-1, with no confidently assigned D gene. The bases read TGCAGCGTTTCGTATGCGGAAGCTTTCTTT. Translation gives CSVSYAEAFF.